This TCR beta chain was profiled in a study of cytomegalovirus exposure and HLA in healthy donors. Background on the study: Assignment to the Caucasian-associated ancestry cluster applied to less than 85% of the approximately 400 genotyped donors.

A remark on this clone: Its antigen is undetermined.

Study-wide results and limits: Clonal expansion was found to be greater in HLA-associated TCR beta chains than in equally common others in a later analysis. Earlier findings revealed that most TCR beta V segments proved productive either about 90% or about 30% of the time.

PCR primers comprised 60 Vbeta and 13 Jbeta primers. TCRdb's copy holds only in-frame clones and misses some; the assay was immunoSEQ multiplex PCR. The data hold 100,000 to 120,000 clones, with 82% observed a single time. This TCR came from a woman aged 18-30 years in good health and CMV-seronegative. The source material was PBMCs.

The CDR3 DNA is TGTGCCAGCAGTTTAGGGGGAGGTGGCAATCAGCCCCAGCATTTT. This gives the protein CASSLGGGGNQPQHF. The genes are TRBV27 and TRBJ1-5; D perhaps matches TRBD1 (5 bases). The CDR3 has 15 residues. The ends were cut back, 2 bases at V and 2 bases at J, with 10 bases in the middle. The germline V gene encodes CDR1 MNHEY and CDR2 SMNVEV (reference sequence).